These 29 T cell receptor beta chains were sequenced from one sample in a study of cytomegalovirus exposure and HLA in healthy donors. Both 60 Vbeta primers and 13 Jbeta primers went into the PCR. The protocol was immunoSEQ multiplex PCR, while the TCRdb copy is restricted to in-frame clones and leaves out a portion. The sample lists under 150,000 clones, roughly 80% occurring once. The sequenced sample consisted of PBMCs. All receptors derive from a boy aged 5-17 years in good health and CMV-seronegative.

The CDR3 is CASSPTSGRADEQYF. The DNA for the CDR3 is TGTGCCAGCAGCCCGACTAGCGGGAGGGCGGACGAGCAGTACTTC. The chain joins TRBV4-2 to TRBJ2-7; 14 bases map to TRBD2. CDR3 length equals 15 residues. With V trimmed by 4 bases and J by 5 bases, 4 bases remained unmatched. Germline assignment: CDR1 LGHNA and CDR2 YNFKEQ.

This clone was observed a single time. The chain joins TRBV11-2 to TRBJ1-2; 7 bases align to TRBD1. The CDR3 is 17 residues long. V lost 4 bases and J lost 5; bases outside the gene matches: 16. Per germline, CDR1 SGHAT and CDR2 FQNNGV. Written as DNA, the CDR3 is TGTGCCAGCAGCTCTTATCAATTGGACAGGTTAAAATATGGCTACACCTTC. It translates to CASSSYQLDRLKYGYTF. The complete variable domain, with remaining parts taken from reference TRBV11-2 and TRBJ1-2, reads EAGVAQSPRYKIIEKRQSVAFWCNPISGHATLYWYQQILGQGPKLLIQFQNNGVVDDSQLPKDRFSAERLKGVDSTLKIQPAKLEDSAVYLCASSSYQLDRLKYGYTFGSGTRLTVV.

This clone was detected a few times. The chain is built from TRBV5-1 and TRBJ2-3, with D perhaps matching TRBD2 (6 bases). The CDR3 covers 14 residues. Trimming pared 4 bases from V and 6 bases from J, leaving 15 bases between. Germline-derived CDR1 and CDR2 are SGHRS and YFSETQ. This CDR3 reads CASSIGTAADTQYF. The CDR3 DNA is TGCGCCAGCAGCATCGGGACTGCTGCGGATACGCAGTATTTT.

This chain joins TRBV2 and TRBJ1-4; no reliable D call. The CDR3 length is 14 residues. Germline loops: CDR1 SNHLY, CDR2 FYNNEI. The V end was cut by 3 bases, the J end by 7 bases, with 12 bases between. CDR3 amino acids: CASSDWLEGEKLFF. The CDR3, as DNA: TGTGCCAGCAGTGATTGGTTGGAGGGTGAAAAACTGTTTTTT.

The chain couples TRBV5-1 to TRBJ2-1; 11 bases fit TRBD2. Germline lookup yields CDR1 SGHRS and CDR2 YFSETQ. The ends lost 0 bases at V and 5 bases at J; junction bases unmatched: 4. This CDR3 comprises 16 residues. This chain's CDR3 is CASSLEASGRNNEQFF. The CDR3, as DNA: TGCGCCAGCAGCTTGGAGGCTAGCGGGAGGAACAATGAGCAGTTCTTC.

The chain recombines TRBV5-1 with TRBJ2-1, with 7 bases fitting TRBD2. V was pared by 2 bases and J by 4 bases, with 6 bases of the junction left unmatched. The germline V gene encodes CDR1 SGHRS and CDR2 YFSETQ. There are 15 residues in the CDR3. The CDR3 loop is CASSFGLGQYNEQFF. The CDR3 DNA follows: TGCGCCAGCAGCTTCGGACTAGGCCAGTACAATGAGCAGTTCTTC.

The V call is TRBV5-1, the J call TRBJ2-2, with TRBD2 matching over 10 bases. The CDR3 spans 13 residues. The V segment lost 7 bases and the J segment 5 bases; nucleotides outside the gene matches: 2. Germline values: CDR1 SGHRS, CDR2 YFSETQ. The CDR3 nucleotides are TGCGCCAGCCCGGGACTAGCGACCGGGGAGCTGTTTTTT. This translates into CASPGLATGELFF.

The chain uses TRBV4-1 and TRBJ2-1; 12 bases align to TRBD2. The germline V gene encodes CDR1 MGHRA and CDR2 YSYEKL. J gave up 5 bases and V 1 base, and 12 bases lay outside the gene matches. This CDR3 contains 19 residues. The CDR3 is CASSQVVLAGGGVDNEQFF. As DNA, the CDR3 is TGCGCCAGCAGCCAAGTTGTACTAGCGGGAGGTGGGGTAGACAATGAGCAGTTCTTC.

This clone was picked up a small number of times. The chain recombines TRBV30 with TRBJ1-1, with D perhaps matching TRBD1 (5 bases). The germline V gene encodes CDR1 GTSNPN and CDR2 SVGIG (reference sequence). Trimming stripped 3 bases from V and 3 bases from J, with 14 bases between. The CDR3 sequence is 14 residues long. The CDR3 region is CAWRIWTGDTEAFF. CDR3 nucleotide sequence: TGTGCCTGGAGGATTTGGACGGGGGACACTGAAGCTTTCTTT.

This clone was detected a few times. V is TRBV4-1 and J is TRBJ2-1, with 9 bases matching TRBD1. Germline lookup yields CDR1 MGHRA and CDR2 YSYEKL. V dropped 1 base and J dropped 3; count of bases not matched to a gene: 7. The CDR3 runs to 17 residues. The CDR3 loop is CASSQGGWTGDYNEQFF. The CDR3 nucleotides are TGCGCCAGCAGCCAAGGGGGTTGGACAGGGGACTACAATGAGCAGTTCTTC.

The chain recombines TRBV30 with TRBJ2-1; 7 bases fit TRBD2. This CDR3 contains 14 residues. CDR1 is GTSNPN, CDR2 SVGIG, per germline (reference sequence). After removal of 4 bases from V and 3 bases from J, the junction contained 6 bases not matched to a gene. The CDR3 nucleotides are TGTGCCTGGACTCTCGGGGGGAACTACAATGAGCAGTTCTTC. Translated, it gives CAWTLGGNYNEQFF.

This chain connects TRBV4-2 to TRBJ1-5, with 7 bases aligning to TRBD1. The CDR3 covers 15 residues. V trimming: 5 bases; J trimming: 4 bases; junction bases outside the gene matches: 8. The germline V gene has CDR1 LGHNA and CDR2 YNFKEQ. CDR3 in amino acids: CASSARQGNNQPQHF. CDR3 bases: TGTGCCAGCAGCGCGCGACAGGGAAATAATCAGCCCCAGCATTTT.

This clone was counted between two and nine times. The chain carries TRBV6-5 and TRBJ1-1; D ambiguous. The CDR3 sequence is 15 residues long. Trimming left V 4 bases short and J 1 base short, with 13 bases between. Germline lookup yields CDR1 MNHEY and CDR2 SVGAGI. The CDR3 region is CASSSFWASNTEAFF. The CDR3 nucleotides are TGTGCCAGCAGTTCTTTTTGGGCCTCGAACACTGAAGCTTTCTTT.

The DNA for the CDR3 is TGTGCCAGTAGTGCGAGAGACAGGGGGAGACCCTACGAGCAGTACTTC. It encodes CASSARDRGRPYEQYF. The chain recombines TRBV19 with TRBJ2-7; 9 bases align to TRBD1. V lost 5 bases and J lost 2; bases outside the gene matches: 10. The CDR3 totals 16 residues. Germline CDR1 and CDR2: LNHDA and SQIVND (reference sequence).

This rearrangement joins TRBV4-1 to TRBJ2-7, with D possibly matching TRBD1 (5 bases). CDR3 size: 14 residues. Germline V gives CDR1 MGHRA, CDR2 YSYEKL. V lost 3 bases and J lost 4, with 13 bases in between. The CDR3 region is CASSQAVTEYEQYF. The CDR3 DNA sequence: TGCGCCAGCAGCCAGGCTGTGACAGAATACGAGCAGTACTTC.

This chain connects TRBV29-1 to TRBJ2-3; 7 nucleotides align to TRBD2. Germline CDR1 SQVTM, CDR2 ANQGSEA. J was trimmed by 4 bases and V by 7 bases; bases with no gene match: 8. This CDR3 is built from 13 residues. The CDR3 DNA is TGCAGCGGCCTATGGGGGGGAGCAGATACGCAGTATTTT. Amino acids: CSGLWGGADTQYF.

V and J are TRBV14 and TRBJ2-1; TRBD1 aligns across 9 bases. V lost 5 bases and J lost 7; bases outside the gene matches: 6. There are 14 residues in the CDR3. Per germline, CDR1 SGHDN and CDR2 FVKESK. In nucleotides, the CDR3 is TGTGCCAGCAGCATGAGGACAGGGGAAAATGAGCAGTTCTTC. Encoded protein: CASSMRTGENEQFF.

Only a few counts were recorded for this clone. The chain recombines TRBV4-1 with TRBJ2-2, with 9 bases aligning to TRBD1. The CDR3 covers 15 residues. Germline lookup yields CDR1 MGHRA and CDR2 YSYEKL. Losses at the gene ends were 5 bases for V and 6 bases for J; bases not matched to a gene: 7. The DNA for the CDR3 is TGCGCCAGCAGCTACCCCGGGACAGGGTCCGGGGAGCTGTTTTTT. Protein product: CASSYPGTGSGELFF.

The chain links TRBV7-2 to TRBJ2-5; a weak D match, TRBD1 (6 bases). With 3 bases removed from V and 4 bases from J, the gap between germline ends came to 12 bases. CDR3 length: 14 residues. Per the germline V gene, CDR1 is SGHTA and CDR2 is FQGNSA. The CDR3 spells CASSFTGLGETQYF. DNA of the CDR3: TGTGCCAGCAGCTTCACAGGGCTGGGAGAGACCCAGTACTTC.

The rearrangement uses TRBV7-8 and TRBJ2-3; no clear D gene. Germline V gene sequence: CDR1 SGHVS, CDR2 FQNEAQ. This CDR3 is built from 16 residues. Trimming took 1 base from V and 5 from J, leaving 16 bases between them. CDR3 amino acids: CASSLGRGVYLDTQYF. As DNA, the CDR3 is TGTGCCAGCAGCTTAGGGAGAGGCGTCTACCTAGATACGCAGTATTTT. Full variable domain (remainder filled in from reference TRBV7-8 and TRBJ2-3): GAGVSQSPRYKVAKRGQDVALRCDPISGHVSLFWYQQALGQGPEFLTYFQNEAQLDKSGLPSDRFFAERPEGSVSTLKIQRTQQEDSAVYLCASSLGRGVYLDTQYFGPGTRLTVL.

About this clone itself: Its ends do not fully match the called genes, so a read error is possible. V is TRBV6-5 and J is TRBJ2-7, with D hard to call. The CDR3 runs to 13 residues. The germline V gene has CDR1 MNHEY and CDR2 SVGAGI. The CDR3, as DNA: TGTGCCAACAGTCCGTCAGGTGGCTACGAGCAGTACTTC. This sequence encodes CANSPSGGYEQYF.

This rearrangement joins TRBV7-2 to TRBJ2-5; 7 bases match TRBD1. The CDR3 extends over 13 amino acids. Germline V gives CDR1 SGHTA, CDR2 FQGNSA. The V gene end was trimmed by 5 bases and the J gene end by 3 bases; junction bases not matched to a gene: 3. The CDR3 sequence: CASSRDRKETQYF. The CDR3, as DNA: TGTGCCAGCAGCCGGGACAGAAAAGAGACCCAGTACTTC.

In the case of this clone: One end of the junction varies from germline; a read error may be responsible. The rearrangement uses TRBV7-9 and TRBJ1-1, with D possibly TRBD1 on 5 matching bases. The V gene's germline CDR1 is SEHNR and CDR2 FQNEAQ (reference sequence). The CDR3 covers 13 residues. CDR3 nucleotide sequence: TGTTCCAGCAGTTGGGGCCGGAACACTGAAGCTTTCTTT. It yields the protein CSSSWGRNTEAFF.

This chain connects TRBV10-1 to TRBJ2-1, with 8 positions matching TRBD1. The junction had 13 bases not matched to a gene; V was cut back by 6 bases and J by 0 bases. From germline, CDR1 is WNHNN and CDR2 SYGVQD (reference sequence). This CDR3 contains 18 residues. The CDR3 DNA follows: TGCGCCAGCAGCGCCGGACAGGGTAGCGGATACTCCTACAATGAGCAGTTCTTC. Residues: CASSAGQGSGYSYNEQFF.

V is TRBV2 and J is TRBJ1-5, with D unresolved. CDR1 and CDR2 (germline): SNHLY, FYNNEI. V was pared by 3 bases and J by 2 bases, with 8 bases between. The length of the CDR3 is 14 residues. The CDR3 nucleotides read TGTGCCAGCAGTGACTTGGCGGGCAATCAGCCCCAGCATTTT. Its translation: CASSDLAGNQPQHF.

CDR3: CASSFLAATNTGELFF. CDR3 nucleotide sequence: TGCGCCAGCAGCTTTCTAGCTGCGACGAACACCGGGGAGCTGTTTTTT. This chain joins TRBV5-1 and TRBJ2-2; possible D gene TRBD2, 5 bases. Germline-derived CDR1 and CDR2 are SGHRS and YFSETQ. The CDR3 extends over 16 amino acids. The V end was cut by 2 bases, the J end by 0 bases, with 11 bases between.

The V call is TRBV2, the J call TRBJ1-5; D unresolved. V dropped 4 bases and J dropped 5 bases, with 12 bases sitting between them. Germline V gene sequence: CDR1 SNHLY, CDR2 FYNNEI. The CDR3 runs 14 residues. The CDR3 region is CASSGDNSYQPQHF. The DNA for the CDR3 is TGTGCCAGCAGTGGAGACAACTCCTATCAGCCCCAGCATTTT.

The chain couples TRBV5-1 to TRBJ2-1; perhaps TRBD2 as D (7 bases). This CDR3 has 15 residues. Germline V gene data show CDR1 as SGHRS and CDR2 as YFSETQ. V was clipped by 4 bases and J by 7 bases, with 18 bases between them. The CDR3 region has the DNA TGCGCCAGCAGCCCACAGGCGGGGGCGCGGAATGAGCAGTTCTTC. Translated: CASSPQAGARNEQFF.

Only a few counts were recorded for this clone. This sequence joins TRBV2 and TRBJ1-1; 12 nucleotides agree with TRBD1. Germline values: CDR1 SNHLY, CDR2 FYNNEI. This CDR3 region has 15 residues. The V segment lost 5 bases and the J segment 7 bases; nucleotides outside the gene matches: 8. Here the CDR3 DNA reads TGTGCCAGCAGTCCTCCGTGGGACAGGGGGCTTGAAGCTTTCTTT. Protein sequence: CASSPPWDRGLEAFF.